Following are 29 T cell receptor beta chains from one sample sequenced in a study of blood T cell repertoires in COVID-19. The method was immunoSEQ multiplex PCR; TCRdb's version includes in-frame clones alone and lacks a portion of them. This sample has about 460,000 clones; 80% to 90% occur once, and the top ten carry approximately 8%. The sequenced sample was PBMCs or T cells enriched from blood (not recorded which). These receptors originate from a woman in her sixties or seventies who had recovered from COVID-19.

The chain has TRBV5-1 and TRBJ2-7; TRBD1 is a possible D gene (6 bases). The CDR3 consists of 15 residues. The V end lost 3 bases, the J end lost 0 bases, and 13 bases lay between the germline ends. CDR1 and CDR2 from the germline V gene are SGHRS and YFSETQ. CDR3 sequence (DNA): TGCGCCAGCAGCTCATCCCAGACAGGCTCCTACGAGCAGTACTTC. Translation gives CASSSSQTGSYEQYF.

This chain joins TRBV6-1 and TRBJ1-5, with TRBD1 matching 8 bases. Germline V CDR1 and CDR2: MNHNS, SASEGT. CDR3 length: 17 amino acids. Trimming took 3 bases from V and 0 from J; bases not matched to a gene: 7. The DNA for the CDR3 is TGTGCCAGCAGTGAGGGTAGGACAGGGAATAGCAATCAGCCCCAGCATTTT. Translation gives CASSEGRTGNSNQPQHF.

This chain links TRBV2 with TRBJ2-5; 8 nucleotides align to TRBD1. Trimming took 8 bases from V and 6 from J; bases not matched to a gene: 8. This CDR3 is built from 13 residues. Germline assignment: CDR1 SNHLY and CDR2 FYNNEI. DNA for the CDR3: TGTGCCAGCCGGGACAGGTATCGACAGACCCAGTACTTC. This gives the protein CASRDRYRQTQYF.

The chain carries TRBV29-1 and TRBJ1-3, with D perhaps TRBD1 (5 bases). V was trimmed by 4 bases and J by 4 bases, leaving 8 bases between them. The CDR3 totals 12 residues. Germline V gene sequence: CDR1 SQVTM, CDR2 ANQGSEA. CDR3 protein: CSVGGVGNTIYF. The CDR3 DNA sequence: TGCAGCGTTGGGGGGGTCGGAAACACCATATATTTT.

J is TRBJ1-1 and V is TRBV7-9, with D possibly matching TRBD1 (6 bases). The germline V and J ends were trimmed by 2 bases and 5 bases, with 12 bases remaining between them. In germline, CDR1 is SEHNR, CDR2 FQNEAQ (reference sequence). The length of the CDR3 is 14 residues. CDR3 amino acids: CASSLTQGNTEAFF. CDR3 nucleotides: TGTGCCAGCAGCTTAACGCAGGGGAATACTGAAGCTTTCTTT.

The gene calls are TRBV7-9 and TRBJ2-4, with TRBD1 matching over 8 bases. The J segment lost 4 bases and the V segment lost 4 bases, leaving 6 bases of the junction unmatched. The length of the CDR3 is 15 residues. Germline V lookup: CDR1 SEHNR, CDR2 FQNEAQ (reference sequence). CDR3 coding DNA: TGTGCCAGCAGCTCCAGGGGGCAGAAGAAAAACATTCAGTACTTC. Amino acid sequence: CASSSRGQKKNIQYF.

V and J are TRBV9 and TRBJ1-6; possible D gene TRBD1, 5 bases. This CDR3 region has 14 residues. Per the germline V gene, CDR1 is SGDLS and CDR2 is YYNGEE. The V gene lost 4 bases and the J gene lost 10 bases, with 15 bases spanning the gap. CDR3 bases: TGTGCCAGCAGCTCCGACGGGGGTTGGTCACCCCTCCACTTT. It specifies CASSSDGGWSPLHF.

This clone was observed once. This chain joins TRBV3-1 (or the pseudogene TRBV3-2) and TRBJ2-1; 14 bases fit TRBD2. J was trimmed by 7 bases and V by 4 bases; bases with no gene match: 9. The germline CDR1 and CDR2 sequences are LGHDT and YNNKEL (reference sequence). CDR3 length: 17 amino acids. Written as DNA, the CDR3 is TGTGCCAGCAGCCCGACTAGCGGGGGGGCCCTTGGGAATGAGCAGTTCTTC. Translation gives CASSPTSGGALGNEQFF.

V usage is TRBV2 and J usage is TRBJ1-3; perhaps TRBD1 as D (6 bases). The CDR3 runs to 16 residues. CDR1 SNHLY and CDR2 FYNNEI come from the germline V gene. Trimming took 4 bases from V and 2 from J, leaving 15 bases between them. CDR3 region: CASSGGGRNPGNTIYF. The CDR3 region has the DNA TGTGCCAGCAGTGGAGGGGGAAGGAACCCTGGAAACACCATATATTTT.

The gene calls are TRBV9 and TRBJ1-5; a possible D gene is TRBD1 (5 bases). V gave up 3 bases and J gave up 7 bases, with 11 bases separating them. The germline V gene has CDR1 SGDLS and CDR2 YYNGEE. The CDR3 contains 13 residues. CDR3 sequence (DNA): TGTGCCAGCAGCGCCCGGGGGGACCAGCCCCAGCATTTT. This codes for CASSARGDQPQHF.

The genes are TRBV6-5 and TRBJ1-6; TRBD1 agrees at 8 bases. The CDR3 extends over 12 amino acids. V gave up 8 bases and J gave up 10 bases; unmatched junction bases: 4. Looked up from germline, CDR1 is MNHEY and CDR2 is SVGAGI. The CDR3 DNA reads as TGTGCCAGCGGACAGGGACCCTCACCCCTCCACTTT. The encoded protein is CASGQGPSPLHF.

The chain is built from TRBV5-4 and TRBJ1-2; the D gene is possibly TRBD1 (5 bases). The CDR3 runs to 17 residues. V gave up 4 bases and J gave up 5 bases, with 24 bases separating them. Per germline, CDR1 SGHNT and CDR2 YYREEE (reference sequence). This chain's CDR3 is CASSPRVPVTVPYGYTF. The DNA for the CDR3 is TGTGCCAGCAGCCCCCGGGTCCCCGTGACAGTTCCGTATGGCTACACCTTC. Full variable domain (outside the CDR3, taken from reference TRBV5-4 and TRBJ1-2): ETGVTQSPTHLIKTRGQQVTLRCSSQSGHNTVSWYQQALGQGPQFIFQYYREEENGRGNFPPRFSGLQFPNYSSELNVNALELDDSALYLCASSPRVPVTVPYGYTFGSGTRLTVV.

The rearrangement uses TRBV7-2 and TRBJ2-7; the match to TRBD2 covers 8 bases. Germline V gene data show CDR1 as SGHTA and CDR2 as FQGNSA. Trimming took 1 base from V and 4 from J; bases not matched to a gene: 6. The CDR3 has 15 residues. The CDR3 DNA reads as TGTGCCAGCAGCTTAGTGCCCGGGGGGGAGTACGAGCAGTACTTC. This sequence encodes CASSLVPGGEYEQYF.

The chain carries TRBV25-1 and TRBJ2-2, with TRBD1 as a possible D gene (5 bases). CDR3 length: 16 amino acids. Looked up from germline, CDR1 is MGHDK and CDR2 is SYGVNS. The V end was cut by 2 bases, the J end by 5 bases, with 15 bases between. The CDR3 protein is CASSEPRRGGTGELFF. CDR3 sequence (DNA): TGTGCCAGCAGTGAACCCCGAAGGGGTGGGACCGGGGAGCTGTTTTTT. Full variable domain (rest looked up from reference TRBV25-1 and TRBJ2-2): EADIYQTPRYLVIGTGKKITLECSQTMGHDKMYWYQQDPGMELHLIHYSYGVNSTEKGDLSSESTVSRIRTEHFPLTLESARPSHTSQYLCASSEPRRGGTGELFFGEGSRLTVL.

V gene TRBV19 combines with J gene TRBJ1-6; D not resolved. The V gene's germline CDR1 is LNHDA and CDR2 SQIVND (reference sequence). This CDR3 has 14 amino acids. The V and J ends lost 4 bases and 8 bases respectively, with 12 bases between them. The CDR3 nucleotides read TGTGCCAGTAGTAACGGCTGGAGCGATTCACCCCTCCACTTT. Translating it yields CASSNGWSDSPLHF.

This chain connects TRBV9 to TRBJ1-3, with no clear D. This CDR3 region has 18 residues. Trimming took off 0 bases at V and 0 bases at J, with 16 bases between the two ends. Germline CDR1 SGDLS, CDR2 YYNGEE. The CDR3 bases are TGTGCCAGCAGCGTAGCGGAGATCCTTCCCCTCTCTGGAAACACCATATATTTT. It specifies CASSVAEILPLSGNTIYF.

The chain employs TRBV19 and TRBJ1-5; 7 bases agree with TRBD1. V was pared by 3 bases and J by 3 bases, with 2 bases of the junction left unmatched. Germline V gene sequence: CDR1 LNHDA, CDR2 SQIVND (reference sequence). CDR3 length equals 14 residues. The CDR3 nucleotides are TGTGCCAGTAGTATGACAGGGCTCAATCAGCCCCAGCATTTT. Amino acids: CASSMTGLNQPQHF.

The rearrangement joins TRBV19 to TRBJ1-2, with a weak D call TRBD1 (6 bases). The CDR3 sequence is 13 residues long. The V end lost 5 bases, the J end lost 4 bases, and 11 bases lay between the germline ends. The V gene's germline CDR1 is LNHDA and CDR2 SQIVND (reference sequence). The CDR3 nucleotides are TGTGCCAGTAGTCGACAGGCCGGCTATGGCTACACCTTC. Protein sequence: CASSRQAGYGYTF.

In this sample, this clone turned up once. Relative to the germline gene, one junction end is altered; a read error may explain this. The V gene is TRBV23-1, the J gene TRBJ1-3, with D tentatively TRBD1 (6 bases). TRBV23-1 carries the ORF label, with uncertain function. This CDR3 is 13 amino acids long. CDR3 nucleotide sequence: TGCGCCAGCAGTCAAAGGGGGACCTACCCTAAAGATTTT. Translating gives CASSQRGTYPKDF.

The rearrangement uses TRBV7-2 and TRBJ1-2, with D uncertain. CDR3 length: 13 amino acids. Germline-derived CDR1 and CDR2 are SGHTA and FQGNSA. V was trimmed by 1 base and J by 1 base, leaving 4 bases between them. The CDR3 DNA follows: TGTGCCAGCAGCTTAGTCCATAACTATGGCTACACCTTC. It yields the protein CASSLVHNYGYTF.

The chain joins TRBV5-4 to TRBJ2-3; tentative D call: TRBD2 (5 bases). CDR3 size: 12 residues. With 2 bases removed from V and 5 bases from J, the gap between germline ends came to 6 bases. Looked up from germline, CDR1 is SGHNT and CDR2 is YYREEE (reference sequence). CDR3 loop: CASSFAGDTQYF. CDR3 nucleotides: TGTGCCAGCAGCTTCGCGGGAGATACGCAGTATTTT. Full variable domain (remainder filled in from reference TRBV5-4 and TRBJ2-3): ETGVTQSPTHLIKTRGQQVTLRCSSQSGHNTVSWYQQALGQGPQFIFQYYREEENGRGNFPPRFSGLQFPNYSSELNVNALELDDSALYLCASSFAGDTQYFGPGTRLTVL.

The J gene is TRBJ1-2, the V gene TRBV10-3; TRBD1 might be the D (6 bases). CDR1 and CDR2 from the germline V gene are ENHRY and SYGVKD. There are 15 residues in the CDR3. V dropped 4 bases and J dropped 1 base, with 13 bases sitting between them. CDR3 nucleotides: TGTGCCATCAGTGGGGGGGGGCCGGTTAACTATGGCTACACCTTC. It translates to CAISGGGPVNYGYTF.

The rearrangement links TRBV6-5 to TRBJ1-2, with no clear D. With 2 bases removed from V and 5 bases from J, the gap between germline ends came to 9 bases. Germline values: CDR1 MNHEY, CDR2 SVGAGI. This CDR3 has 13 residues. CDR3 residues: CASSYGRLYGYTF. The CDR3 DNA reads as TGTGCCAGCAGTTACGGCAGGCTGTATGGCTACACCTTC.

The V and J genes are TRBV5-6 and TRBJ1-3, with a weak D call TRBD1 (5 bases). This CDR3 contains 15 residues. The V end lost 4 bases, the J end lost 0 bases, and 11 bases lay between the germline ends. The V gene's germline CDR1 is SGHDT and CDR2 YYEEEE. CDR3 coding DNA: TGTGCCAGCAGCCAGGGCACTTTCTCTGGAAACACCATATATTTT. Encoded protein: CASSQGTFSGNTIYF.

This chain joins TRBV5-1 and TRBJ2-7, with D tentatively TRBD2 (5 bases). The CDR3 is 14 amino acids. Trimming left V 6 bases short and J 0 bases short, with 13 bases between. Germline-derived CDR1 and CDR2 are SGHRS and YFSETQ. CDR3 coding DNA: TGCGCCAGCACCTTACTAGGGAGCTCCTACGAGCAGTACTTC. Translating gives CASTLLGSSYEQYF.

V and J are TRBV7-9 and TRBJ2-7, with TRBD1 identical over 10 bases. Germline V gene sequence: CDR1 SEHNR, CDR2 FQNEAQ (reference sequence). The ends lost 4 bases at V and 0 bases at J; junction bases unmatched: 3. The CDR3 has 15 residues. CDR3 in amino acids: CASSSGQGPSYEQYF. The CDR3 nucleotides are TGTGCCAGCAGCTCGGGACAGGGGCCCTCCTACGAGCAGTACTTC.

CDR3 protein: CASRAGAAQETQYF. CDR3 nucleotide sequence: TGCGCCAGCAGGGCGGGGGCCGCCCAAGAGACCCAGTACTTC. The chain links TRBV5-1 to TRBJ2-5; D is perhaps TRBD2 (7 bases). The germline V gene encodes CDR1 SGHRS and CDR2 YFSETQ. The CDR3 is 14 residues long. Deletions cut 5 bases from V and 1 base from J, with 12 bases between.

The sample holds a few counts of this clone. The V call is TRBV2, the J call TRBJ1-3; 8 positions match TRBD1. CDR1 and CDR2 (germline): SNHLY, FYNNEI. Trimming took 4 bases from V and 0 from J; bases not matched to a gene: 2. The CDR3 length is 15 residues. CDR3 bases: TGTGCCAGCAGTGGACAGGGGCGCTCTGGAAACACCATATATTTT. As protein: CASSGQGRSGNTIYF.

The V call is TRBV10-3, the J call TRBJ1-2; D uncertain. V was pared by 4 bases and J by 3 bases, with 6 bases between. This CDR3 contains 12 residues. Germline V gene data show CDR1 as ENHRY and CDR2 as SYGVKD. CDR3: CAISVTDYGYTF. The CDR3 DNA reads TGTGCCATCAGTGTAACAGACTATGGCTACACCTTC.